The 18 T cell receptor beta chains listed next were all sequenced from one sample in a study of blood T cells in healthy people across ages. A sample-barcoded 5' primer and a J-beta primer mix were used in a second PCR of about 7 to 11 cycles. MiXCR was run by TCRdb on the 5' RACE reads, yielding one entry per CDR3 protein. The data show about 1.6 million distinct CDR3 sequences, roughly 32% seen once. The specimen sequenced was blood. These receptors were collected from a young woman in good health.

This clonotype came up a few times. The chain links TRBV6-6 to TRBJ2-1; 9 bases align to TRBD2. Losses at the gene ends were 5 bases for V and 1 base for J; bases not matched to a gene: 6. The CDR3 covers 16 residues. CDR1 and CDR2 from the germline V gene are MNHNY and SVGAGI (reference sequence). In nucleotides, the CDR3 is TGTGCCAGCAGTACCACTACTAGCGGGTCCTACAATGAGCAGTTCTTC. Amino acids: CASSTTTSGSYNEQFF.

The chain links TRBV7-3 to TRBJ2-3; 7 bases map to TRBD1. The germline CDR1 and CDR2 sequences are SGHTA and FQGTGA. After removal of 5 bases from V and 6 bases from J, the junction contained 20 bases not matched to a gene. This CDR3 is 18 amino acids long. DNA of the CDR3: TGTGCCAGCAGCCCCGTGGTTGGTCGACAGGGTTCCTCGGATACGCAGTATTTT. This sequence encodes CASSPVVGRQGSSDTQYF. The variable domain in full, completed from reference TRBV7-3 and TRBJ2-3, reads GAGVSQTPSNKVTEKGKYVELRCDPISGHTALYWYRQSLGQGPEFLIYFQGTGAADDSGLPNDRFFAVRPEGSVSTLKIQRTERGDSAVYLCASSPVVGRQGSSDTQYFGPGTRLTVL.

The CDR3 loop is CASSLIGLTQYF. The CDR3 bases are TGCGCCAGCAGCTTGATTGGGTTAACCCAGTACTTC. The chain carries TRBV5-1 and TRBJ2-7, with D unclear. The CDR3 runs to 12 residues. CDR1 SGHRS and CDR2 YFSETQ come from the germline V gene. Deletions cut 1 base from V and 10 bases from J, with 12 bases between.

This clonotype was seen only a few times. J is TRBJ2-2 and V is TRBV15; weak D call: TRBD1 (5 bases). Germline CDR1 reads LNHNV; CDR2 reads YYDKDF (reference sequence). This CDR3 is built from 14 residues. Trimming left V 5 bases short and J 4 bases short, with 11 bases between. The CDR3 region has the DNA TGTGCCACCAGCCTTAGACAGAGCACCGGGGAGCTGTTTTTT. Residues: CATSLRQSTGELFF.

The chain recombines TRBV7-9 with TRBJ2-1; D possibly matches TRBD1 or TRBD2 (6 bases each). Germline V lookup: CDR1 SEHNR, CDR2 FQNEAQ (reference sequence). V was pared by 1 base and J by 6 bases, with 10 bases between. This CDR3 comprises 14 residues. CDR3 residues: CASSLGGATNEQFF. CDR3 coding DNA: TGTGCCAGCAGCTTAGGGGGGGCTACCAATGAGCAGTTCTTC.

This clonotype was seen once. The chain joins TRBV18 to TRBJ1-6, with D possibly being TRBD1 (5 bases). The V end was cut by 2 bases, the J end by 7 bases, with 12 bases between. CDR1 KGHSH and CDR2 LQKENI come from the germline V gene. The CDR3 spans 15 residues. CDR3 amino acids: CASSPREGANSPLHF. The CDR3, as DNA: TGTGCCAGCTCACCAAGGGAAGGGGCCAATTCACCCCTCCACTTT. Supplemented by reference TRBV18 and TRBJ1-6, the full variable domain reads NAGVMQNPRHLVRRRGQEARLRCSPMKGHSHVYWYRQLPEEGLKFMVYLQKENIIDESGMPKERFSAEFPKEGPSILRIQQVVRGDSAAYFCASSPREGANSPLHFGNGTRLTVT.

The V gene is TRBV4-2, the J gene TRBJ1-5; 12 nucleotides match TRBD1. The trim removed 3 bases at V and 3 bases at J, leaving 3 bases unmatched. The CDR3 totals 16 residues. CDR1 LGHNA and CDR2 YNFKEQ come from the germline V gene. DNA for the CDR3: TGTGCCAGCAGCCAGGGGGACAGGGGGCACAATCAGCCCCAGCATTTT. Its protein product is CASSQGDRGHNQPQHF.

This clonotype was picked up one time. J is TRBJ2-1 and V is TRBV9; D is unresolved. CDR1 is SGDLS and CDR2 is YYNGEE in the germline V gene. The CDR3 runs 13 residues. The germline V and J ends were trimmed by 2 bases and 4 bases, with 7 bases remaining between them. The CDR3: CASSVARYNEQFF. For the CDR3, the DNA is TGTGCCAGCAGCGTGGCAAGATACAATGAGCAGTTCTTC. The whole variable domain, filled in from reference TRBV9 and TRBJ2-1, reads DSGVTQTPKHLITATGQRVTLRCSPRSGDLSVYWYQQSLDQGLQFLIQYYNGEERAKGNILERFSAQQFPDLHSELNLSSLELGDSALYFCASSVARYNEQFFGPGTRLTVL.

This clonotype occurred a few times. The CDR3 nucleotides are TGCGCCAGCAGCCATGGCGGGGGGCCATCCGAGCAGTACTTC. The encoded protein is CASSHGGGPSEQYF. This rearrangement joins TRBV4-1 to TRBJ2-7; 8 bases fit TRBD2. The CDR3 consists of 14 residues. CDR1 and CDR2 from the germline V gene are MGHRA and YSYEKL. J was trimmed by 6 bases and V by 3 bases; bases with no gene match: 7.

V usage is TRBV5-1 and J usage is TRBJ2-5, with a weak D call TRBD1 (6 bases). Deletions cut 4 bases from V and 6 bases from J, with 13 bases between. In germline, CDR1 is SGHRS, CDR2 YFSETQ. The CDR3 sequence is 13 residues long. CDR3 coding DNA: TGCGCCAGCAGCCAAACAGGGACGCAGACCCAGTACTTC. This codes for CASSQTGTQTQYF.

The V call is TRBV6-2 or TRBV6-3, the J call TRBJ2-3; 13 bases align to TRBD2. Germline values: CDR1 MNHEY, CDR2 SVGEGT. V shed 5 bases, J shed 2 bases, and the junction held 16 bases outside the gene matches. The CDR3 is made up of 20 amino acids. The CDR3 sequence: CASSPIWAGLAGKYTDTQYF. In DNA form, the CDR3 reads TGTGCCAGCAGTCCAATTTGGGCGGGACTAGCGGGGAAGTACACAGATACGCAGTATTTT.

This clonotype was recorded once. V is TRBV20-1 and J is TRBJ1-5, with a tentative D call TRBD1 (6 bases). With 3 bases removed from V and 5 bases from J, the gap between germline ends came to 20 bases. The CDR3 loop spans 16 amino acids. The V gene's germline CDR1 is DFQATT and CDR2 SNEGSKA (reference sequence). The CDR3 region is CSASPGAGASDQPQHF. The CDR3 DNA sequence: TGCAGTGCTAGCCCCGGGGCAGGGGCTTCTGATCAGCCCCAGCATTTT.

There are a few counts of this clonotype. A much bigger clone sits one base away, suggesting this may be a read error. The chain links TRBV11-2 to TRBJ2-3; D is uncertain. This CDR3 has 13 residues. Germline V gene data show CDR1 as SGHAT and CDR2 as FQNNGV. Trimming pared 2 bases from V and 2 bases from J, leaving 5 bases between. The CDR3 sequence is CASSLITTDTQYF. CDR3 DNA sequence: TGTGCCAGCAGCTTAATAACCACAGATACGCAGTATTTT.

Only a few counts were recorded for this clonotype. The chain employs TRBV20-1 and TRBJ2-7, with D perhaps matching TRBD2 (6 bases). Deletions cut 5 bases from V and 1 base from J, with 18 bases between. Per the germline V gene, CDR1 is DFQATT and CDR2 is SNEGSKA (reference sequence). The CDR3 contains 15 residues. In DNA form, the CDR3 reads TGCAGTGCTCCCGGCCCAGCGGGCCCATCCTACGAGCAGTACTTC. It codes for CSAPGPAGPSYEQYF.

The V call is TRBV30, the J call TRBJ2-7; D may be TRBD2 (6 bases). The J call is in doubt because the DNA end fits TRBJ2-5 better. The CDR3 is 17 residues long. In germline, CDR1 is GTSNPN, CDR2 SVGIG (reference sequence). CDR3 bases: TGTGCCTGGAGTGTAGGAGGGCACGGGGCCAAACAAGAGACCCAGTACTTC. Translating it yields CAWSVGGHGAKQETQYF.

This clonotype was found a few times. V usage is TRBV9 and J usage is TRBJ2-5, with 10 bases matching TRBD2. The CDR3 is 17 amino acids. Germline trimming cut 0 bases from V and 2 bases from J; bases unmatched to any gene: 7. Germline-derived CDR1 and CDR2 are SGDLS and YYNGEE. The CDR3, as DNA: TGTGCCAGCAGCGTAGGGTCTAGCGGGGGAGAGCAAGAGACCCAGTACTTC. This encodes CASSVGSSGGEQETQYF.

This clonotype was seen more than once but under ten times. J is TRBJ2-1 and V is TRBV20-1; 10 positions match TRBD2. Germline CDR1 is DFQATT and CDR2 is SNEGSKA (reference sequence). The ends lost 6 bases at V and 0 bases at J; junction bases unmatched: 14. This CDR3 contains 18 residues. CDR3 sequence: CSAIPGLAPTSSYNEQFF. CDR3 DNA: TGCAGTGCAATACCGGGACTAGCGCCGACCAGCTCCTACAATGAGCAGTTCTTC.

The CDR3 coding sequence is TGTGCCACAAATCGCCCGCGAGGCACTGAAGCTTTCTTT. This translates into CATNRPRGTEAFF. The chain is built from TRBV12-3 or TRBV12-4 and TRBJ1-1; no reliable D call. V lost 10 bases and J 4 bases, leaving 16 bases between the germline ends. The CDR3 sequence is 13 residues long.